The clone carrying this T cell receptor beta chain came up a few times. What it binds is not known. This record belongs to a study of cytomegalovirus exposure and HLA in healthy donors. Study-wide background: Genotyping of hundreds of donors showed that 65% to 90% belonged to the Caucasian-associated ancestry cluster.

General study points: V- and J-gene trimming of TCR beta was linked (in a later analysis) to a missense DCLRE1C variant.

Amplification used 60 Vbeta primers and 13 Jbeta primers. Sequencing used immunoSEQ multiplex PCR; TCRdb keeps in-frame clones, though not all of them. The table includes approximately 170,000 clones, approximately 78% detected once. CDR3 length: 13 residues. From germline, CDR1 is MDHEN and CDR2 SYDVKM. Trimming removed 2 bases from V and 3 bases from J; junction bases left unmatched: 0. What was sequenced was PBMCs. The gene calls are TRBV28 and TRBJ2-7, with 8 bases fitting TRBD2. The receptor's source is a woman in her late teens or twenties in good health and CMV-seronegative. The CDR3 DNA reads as TGTGCCAGCAGTTTAGCGGGAGGCTACGAGCAGTACTTC. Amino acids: CASSLAGGYEQYF.